These T cell receptor beta chains were read from a single sample in a study of CD8+ T cells in alopecia areata. The protocol was immunoSEQ multiplex PCR, while the TCRdb copy is restricted to in-frame clones and leaves out a portion. The data contain about 7,500 clones, less than 75% of them singletons. The sample was CD4+ Tregs sorted from blood. These receptors all stem from a human donor with alopecia areata. Both conserved end residues are part of each CDR3. The order of the fields is D gene, clone size, J gene, V gene, CDR3 protein, CDR3 DNA. The D gene is left open where the match is weak. A clone size is listed for some rows: how often the clone was seen (once, few, many), or a class if it is expanded.

d_call: .
clone_size: .
j_call: TRBJ1-2
v_call: TRBV5-4
cdr3_aa: CASSQVRTETNGYTF
cdr3_nt: TGTGCCAGCAGCCAAGTAAGGACAGAAACCAATGGCTACACCTTC

d_call: .
clone_size: once
j_call: TRBJ2-1
v_call: TRBV7-2
cdr3_aa: CASSLGRGARYNEQFF
cdr3_nt: TGTGCCAGCAGCTTAGGCCGGGGGGCCAGGTACAATGAGCAGTTCTTC

d_call: TRBD1
clone_size: .
j_call: TRBJ1-1
v_call: TRBV10-2
cdr3_aa: CASSPRTGDNTEAFF
cdr3_nt: TGCGCCAGCAGTCCTCGAACAGGGGACAACACTGAAGCTTTCTTT

d_call: .
clone_size: .
j_call: TRBJ1-5
v_call: TRBV28
cdr3_aa: CATKRFSNQPQHF
cdr3_nt: TGTGCCACCAAAAGATTTAGCAATCAGCCCCAGCATTTT

d_call: .
clone_size: few
j_call: TRBJ1-2
v_call: TRBV19
cdr3_aa: CASSERGGYTF
cdr3_nt: TGTGCCAGTAGTGAGAGGGGAGGCTACACCTTC

d_call: .
clone_size: .
j_call: TRBJ2-3
v_call: TRBV9
cdr3_aa: CASSARGTRADTQYF
cdr3_nt: TGTGCCAGCAGCGCCCGGGGTACCCGAGCAGATACGCAGTATTTT

d_call: .
clone_size: few
j_call: TRBJ1-1
v_call: TRBV27
cdr3_aa: CASSLFGGPNTEAFF
cdr3_nt: TGTGCCAGCAGTCTATTCGGGGGACCGAACACTGAAGCTTTCTTT

d_call: .
clone_size: .
j_call: TRBJ2-2
v_call: TRBV5-6
cdr3_aa: CASSLTGSSTGELFF
cdr3_nt: TGTGCCAGCAGCCTCACAGGGTCAAGCACCGGGGAGCTGTTTTTT

d_call: .
clone_size: .
j_call: TRBJ2-7
v_call: TRBV5-1
cdr3_aa: CASYGPGQNTYEQYF
cdr3_nt: TGCGCCAGCTACGGCCCGGGGCAGAATACCTACGAGCAGTACTTC

d_call: .
clone_size: .
j_call: TRBJ2-2
v_call: TRBV27
cdr3_aa: CASSTPLWGTGELFF
cdr3_nt: TGTGCCAGCAGTACCCCTCTCTGGGGCACCGGGGAGCTGTTTTTT

d_call: .
clone_size: .
j_call: TRBJ2-2
v_call: TRBV6-5
cdr3_aa: CASSRPFTGELFF
cdr3_nt: TGTGCCAGCAGCAGGCCTTTCACCGGGGAGCTGTTTTTT

d_call: TRBD1
clone_size: .
j_call: TRBJ2-3
v_call: TRBV27
cdr3_aa: CASSSQGSTDTQYF
cdr3_nt: TGTGCCAGCAGTTCACAGGGGAGCACAGATACGCAGTATTTT

d_call: .
clone_size: .
j_call: TRBJ2-1
v_call: TRBV4-1
cdr3_aa: CASSQAKAGHHSYNEQFF
cdr3_nt: TGCGCCAGCAGCCAAGCTAAGGCTGGACATCACTCCTACAATGAGCAGTTCTTC

d_call: .
clone_size: .
j_call: TRBJ1-5
v_call: TRBV7-6
cdr3_aa: CASSFYREGQPQHF
cdr3_nt: TGTGCCAGCAGCTTTTACAGGGAGGGTCAGCCCCAGCATTTT

d_call: .
clone_size: .
j_call: TRBJ1-2
v_call: TRBV28
cdr3_aa: CASRPGNYGYTF
cdr3_nt: TGTGCCAGCCGACCGGGAAACTATGGCTACACCTTC

d_call: .
clone_size: .
j_call: TRBJ2-1
v_call: TRBV2
cdr3_aa: CASLENNEQFF
cdr3_nt: TGTGCCAGCCTAGAGAACAATGAGCAGTTCTTC

d_call: .
clone_size: .
j_call: TRBJ2-3
v_call: TRBV7-9
cdr3_aa: CASSLVLATQYF
cdr3_nt: TGTGCCAGCAGCTTAGTACTCGCCACGCAGTATTTT

d_call: .
clone_size: .
j_call: TRBJ2-7
v_call: TRBV7-9
cdr3_aa: CASSFSGSYEQYF
cdr3_nt: TGTGCCAGCAGCTTTTCAGGATCCTACGAGCAGTACTTC

d_call: .
clone_size: few
j_call: TRBJ2-1
v_call: TRBV5-1
cdr3_aa: CASSLHGYNEQFF
cdr3_nt: TGCGCCAGCAGCTTGCACGGTTACAATGAGCAGTTCTTC

d_call: .
clone_size: .
j_call: TRBJ1-1
v_call: TRBV7-6
cdr3_aa: CASSLLANTEAFF
cdr3_nt: TGTGCCAGCAGCTTACTCGCCAACACTGAAGCTTTCTTT

d_call: TRBD2
clone_size: .
j_call: TRBJ2-2
v_call: TRBV7-2
cdr3_aa: CASRIAGGNTGELFF
cdr3_nt: TGTGCCAGCAGGATAGCGGGGGGAAACACCGGGGAGCTGTTTTTT

d_call: .
clone_size: .
j_call: TRBJ2-3
v_call: TRBV5-1
cdr3_aa: CASSFSRGWLDTQYF
cdr3_nt: TGCGCCAGCAGCTTTTCACGCGGTTGGCTAGATACGCAGTATTTT

d_call: TRBD2
clone_size: .
j_call: TRBJ2-5
v_call: TRBV5-1
cdr3_aa: CASSGGLAQYQETQYF
cdr3_nt: TGCGCCAGCAGCGGGGGACTAGCGCAGTACCAAGAGACCCAGTACTTC

d_call: TRBD2
clone_size: .
j_call: TRBJ2-7
v_call: TRBV29-1
cdr3_aa: CSVRVAGGGEQYF
cdr3_nt: TGCAGCGTTAGGGTAGCGGGAGGAGGCGAGCAGTACTTC

d_call: .
clone_size: large
j_call: TRBJ2-7
v_call: TRBV5-4
cdr3_aa: CASSTSPSSYEQYF
cdr3_nt: TGTGCCAGCAGCACATCGCCAAGCTCCTACGAGCAGTACTTC

d_call: TRBD2
clone_size: few
j_call: TRBJ2-7
v_call: TRBV10-1
cdr3_aa: CASSRLAGVYEQYF
cdr3_nt: TGCGCCAGCAGTCGACTAGCGGGAGTCTACGAGCAGTACTTC

d_call: .
clone_size: .
j_call: TRBJ2-2
v_call: TRBV4-3
cdr3_aa: CASSPTLGQLNTGELFF
cdr3_nt: TGCGCCAGCAGCCCGACCCTGGGACAACTGAACACCGGGGAGCTGTTTTTT

d_call: .
clone_size: .
j_call: TRBJ1-2
v_call: TRBV4-3
cdr3_aa: CASSLAGALGYTF
cdr3_nt: TGCGCCAGCAGCCTCGCGGGGGCGTTGGGCTACACCTTC

d_call: .
clone_size: .
j_call: TRBJ2-1
v_call: TRBV28
cdr3_aa: CASTPERAYNEQFF
cdr3_nt: TGTGCCAGCACCCCCGAGAGGGCCTACAATGAGCAGTTCTTC

d_call: TRBD2
clone_size: once
j_call: TRBJ2-7
v_call: TRBV7-2
cdr3_aa: CASSLRSSGSYEQYF
cdr3_nt: TGTGCCAGCAGCTTACGGTCTAGCGGGAGCTACGAGCAGTACTTC

d_call: TRBD2
clone_size: .
j_call: TRBJ2-5
v_call: TRBV2
cdr3_aa: CASREREHLQETQYF
cdr3_nt: TGTGCCAGCAGGGAGCGGGAGCATCTCCAAGAGACCCAGTACTTC

d_call: .
clone_size: .
j_call: TRBJ2-1
v_call: TRBV6-6
cdr3_aa: CASSYGPLGDDEQFF
cdr3_nt: TGTGCCAGCAGTTACGGGCCTTTAGGGGACGATGAGCAGTTCTTC

d_call: .
clone_size: few
j_call: TRBJ1-2
v_call: TRBV28
cdr3_aa: CASSFRPGTKDYGYTF
cdr3_nt: TGTGCCAGCAGTTTTCGTCCGGGTACAAAAGACTATGGCTACACCTTC

d_call: TRBD2
clone_size: few
j_call: TRBJ2-3
v_call: TRBV5-1
cdr3_aa: CASSRTSDKDTQYF
cdr3_nt: TGCGCCAGCAGCAGGACTAGCGATAAAGATACGCAGTATTTT

d_call: TRBD1
clone_size: .
j_call: TRBJ1-2
v_call: TRBV20-1
cdr3_aa: CSARTGLGYTF
cdr3_nt: TGCAGTGCTAGGACAGGGCTTGGCTACACCTTC

d_call: .
clone_size: .
j_call: TRBJ1-1
v_call: TRBV2
cdr3_aa: CASSQQQNTEAFF
cdr3_nt: TGTGCCAGCAGTCAACAGCAGAACACTGAAGCTTTCTTT

d_call: TRBD1
clone_size: .
j_call: TRBJ2-7
v_call: TRBV23-1
cdr3_aa: CASSQAELTKCRDRHTYEQYF
cdr3_nt: TGCGCCAGCAGTCAAGCCGAACTTACTAAGTGCCGGGACAGACATACCTACGAGCAGTACTTC

d_call: .
clone_size: .
j_call: TRBJ1-5
v_call: TRBV29-1
cdr3_aa: CSVVIPGASNQPQHF
cdr3_nt: TGCAGCGTTGTTATCCCGGGGGCCAGCAATCAGCCCCAGCATTTT

d_call: TRBD2
clone_size: .
j_call: TRBJ2-2
v_call: TRBV5-1
cdr3_aa: CASSLGFASGSLGTGELFF
cdr3_nt: TGCGCCAGCAGCTTGGGTTTCGCTAGCGGGAGTCTGGGCACCGGGGAGCTGTTTTTT

d_call: TRBD2
clone_size: .
j_call: TRBJ2-1
v_call: TRBV29-1
cdr3_aa: CSVENPRVAGGPYNEQFF
cdr3_nt: TGCAGCGTTGAAAACCCCAGAGTAGCGGGAGGCCCATACAATGAGCAGTTCTTC

d_call: .
clone_size: .
j_call: TRBJ2-7
v_call: TRBV27
cdr3_aa: CASSSLARRGEQYF
cdr3_nt: TGTGCCAGCAGTTCTTTAGCCCGGAGGGGCGAGCAGTACTTC

d_call: .
clone_size: .
j_call: TRBJ1-5
v_call: TRBV19
cdr3_aa: CASSSFRAAGEGPQHF
cdr3_nt: TGTGCCAGTAGTTCCTTCCGGGCAGCGGGGGAAGGGCCCCAGCATTTT

d_call: TRBD2
clone_size: once
j_call: TRBJ2-7
v_call: TRBV29-1
cdr3_aa: CSVGGGRASFGEQYF
cdr3_nt: TGCAGCGTTGGGGGCGGGAGGGCCTCCTTCGGGGAGCAGTACTTC

d_call: TRBD1
clone_size: .
j_call: TRBJ2-4
v_call: TRBV5-1
cdr3_aa: CASSPRGRGKNIQYF
cdr3_nt: TGCGCCAGCAGCCCTAGGGGGCGCGGCAAAAACATTCAGTACTTC

d_call: .
clone_size: .
j_call: TRBJ2-6
v_call: TRBV18
cdr3_aa: CASSPRQGGPSGANVLTF
cdr3_nt: TGTGCCAGCTCACCACGACAGGGAGGACCCTCTGGGGCCAACGTCCTGACTTTC

d_call: TRBD1
clone_size: .
j_call: TRBJ1-1
v_call: TRBV2
cdr3_aa: CASRDRWATEAFF
cdr3_nt: TGTGCCAGCCGGGACAGGTGGGCCACTGAAGCTTTCTTT